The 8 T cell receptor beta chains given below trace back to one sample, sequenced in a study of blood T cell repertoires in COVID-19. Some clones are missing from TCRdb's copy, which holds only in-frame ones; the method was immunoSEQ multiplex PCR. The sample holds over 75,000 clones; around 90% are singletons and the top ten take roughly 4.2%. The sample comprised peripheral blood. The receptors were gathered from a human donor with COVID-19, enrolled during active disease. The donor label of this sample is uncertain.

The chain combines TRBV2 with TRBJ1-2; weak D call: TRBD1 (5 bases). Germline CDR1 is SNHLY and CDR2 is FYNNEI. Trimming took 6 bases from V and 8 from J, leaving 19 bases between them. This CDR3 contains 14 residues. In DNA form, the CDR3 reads TGTGCCAGCAGCGGCCGGGGGGGATCGAGGGGCTACACCTTC. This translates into CASSGRGGSRGYTF.

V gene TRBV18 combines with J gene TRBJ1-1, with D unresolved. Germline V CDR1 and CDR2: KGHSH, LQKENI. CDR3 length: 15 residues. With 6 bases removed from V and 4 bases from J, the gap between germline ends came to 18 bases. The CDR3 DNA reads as TGTGCCAGCTCTCCTAGGGAGGTAGAAGGCACTGAAGCTTTCTTT. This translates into CASSPREVEGTEAFF. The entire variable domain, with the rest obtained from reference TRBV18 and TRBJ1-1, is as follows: NAGVMQNPRHLVRRRGQEARLRCSPMKGHSHVYWYRQLPEEGLKFMVYLQKENIIDESGMPKERFSAEFPKEGPSILRIQQVVRGDSAAYFCASSPREVEGTEAFFGQGTRLTVV.

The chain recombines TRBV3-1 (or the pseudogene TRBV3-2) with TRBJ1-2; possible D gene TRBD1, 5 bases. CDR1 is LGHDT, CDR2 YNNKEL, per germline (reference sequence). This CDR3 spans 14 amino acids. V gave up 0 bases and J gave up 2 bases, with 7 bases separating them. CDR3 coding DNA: TGTGCCAGCAGCCAAGACGCAGGGAACTATGGCTACACCTTC. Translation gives CASSQDAGNYGYTF.

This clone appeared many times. The DNA of the CDR3 is TGTGCCAGATGGGACAGGTTATCGGAAAAACTGTTTTTT. It specifies CARWDRLSEKLFF. The chain couples TRBV2 to TRBJ1-4, with 8 nucleotides matching TRBD1. The CDR3 runs to 13 residues. The V gene's germline CDR1 is SNHLY and CDR2 FYNNEI. The trim removed 9 bases at V and 8 bases at J, leaving 8 bases unmatched.

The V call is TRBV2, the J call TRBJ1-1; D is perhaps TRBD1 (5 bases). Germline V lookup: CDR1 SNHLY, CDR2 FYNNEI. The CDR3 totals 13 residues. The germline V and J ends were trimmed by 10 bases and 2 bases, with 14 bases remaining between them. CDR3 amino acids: CATSRDSNTEAFF. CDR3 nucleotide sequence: TGTGCCACCTCACGGGACTCTAACACTGAAGCTTTCTTT.

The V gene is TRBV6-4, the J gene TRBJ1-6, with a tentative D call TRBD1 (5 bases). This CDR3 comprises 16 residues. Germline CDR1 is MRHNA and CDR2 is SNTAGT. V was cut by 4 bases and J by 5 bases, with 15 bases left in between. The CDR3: CASSAAAGNNNSPLHF. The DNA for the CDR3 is TGTGCCAGCAGTGCCGCGGCAGGGAATAATAATTCACCCCTCCACTTT.

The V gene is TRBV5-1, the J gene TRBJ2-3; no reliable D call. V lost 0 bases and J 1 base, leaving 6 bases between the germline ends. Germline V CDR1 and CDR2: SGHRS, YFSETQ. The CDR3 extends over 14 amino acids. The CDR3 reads CASSLAGGTDTQYF. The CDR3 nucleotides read TGCGCCAGCAGCTTGGCCGGAGGCACAGATACGCAGTATTTT.

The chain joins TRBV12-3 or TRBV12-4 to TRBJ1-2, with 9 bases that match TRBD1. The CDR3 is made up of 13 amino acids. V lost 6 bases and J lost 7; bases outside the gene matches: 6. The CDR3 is CASRPGTGLGYTF. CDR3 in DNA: TGTGCCAGCAGACCCGGGACAGGGCTTGGCTACACCTTC.